This TCR beta chain was obtained from a study of cytomegalovirus exposure and HLA in healthy donors. The primer mix had 60 Vbeta and 13 Jbeta primers. Method: immunoSEQ multiplex PCR; TCRdb's copy keeps in-frame clones and lacks some. The sample carries under 50,000 clones, 70% to 80% recorded once. This clone has just a few counts. Trimming left V 6 bases short and J 2 bases short, with 13 bases between. Germline-derived CDR1 and CDR2 are MNHEY and SVGAGI. CDR3 length: 14 residues. This chain uses TRBV6-5 with TRBJ1-2; a possible D gene is TRBD1 (6 bases). The TCR was taken from a man aged 25-45 years in good health and CMV-seronegative. Sequenced: PBMCs. CDR3 DNA sequence: TGTGCCAGCAGACGGACAGAAAGAAACTATGGCTACACCTTC. Translating it yields CASRRTERNYGYTF.